These 25 T cell receptor beta chains came from one sample sequenced in a study of neurological immune-mediated disorders. Described time point: technical triplicate 1. MiXCR, applied by TCRdb to the 5' RACE reads, yields one record per CDR3 protein. The sample lists around 37,000 distinct CDR3 sequences; 11% were seen once. The sequenced material came from PBMCs. These receptors all stem from a man between 60 and 75 years old with HTLV-1-associated myelopathy (HAM/TSP).

This clonotype was seen at least ten times. The chain joins TRBV18 to TRBJ1-5; possibly TRBD1 for D (6 bases). The CDR3 has 14 amino acids. The germline V and J ends were trimmed by 6 bases and 3 bases, with 12 bases remaining between them. Germline lookup yields CDR1 KGHSH and CDR2 LQKENI. Written as DNA, the CDR3 is TGTGCCAGCTCCCGGGGACAAACCAATCAGCCCCAGCATTTT. Its translation is CASSRGQTNQPQHF.

This clonotype was detected ten times or more. The V call is TRBV19, the J call TRBJ2-1, with D possibly being TRBD2 (6 bases). The CDR3 is made up of 14 amino acids. Deletions cut 4 bases from V and 6 bases from J, with 13 bases between. Germline V gene data show CDR1 as LNHDA and CDR2 as SQIVND (reference sequence). CDR3 sequence (DNA): TGTGCCAGTAGTAACCCGGGGGAATTCAATGAGCAGTTCTTC. This translates into CASSNPGEFNEQFF.

There are many counts of this clonotype. The V and J genes are TRBV6-5 and TRBJ1-3, with a weak D call TRBD1 (5 bases). There are 15 residues in the CDR3. CDR1 MNHEY and CDR2 SVGAGI come from the germline V gene. The V gene lost 6 bases and the J gene lost 1 base, with 13 bases spanning the gap. CDR3 bases: TGTGCCAGCAGCAAAACAGGACCATCTGGAAACACCATATATTTT. Protein sequence: CASSKTGPSGNTIYF.

This clonotype was detected ten times or more. The V gene is TRBV7-9, the J gene TRBJ2-5, with TRBD1 matching 8 bases. This CDR3 has 16 residues. Unmatched junction bases numbered 9, after V lost 3 bases and J lost 3 bases. Germline CDR1 is SEHNR and CDR2 is FQNEAQ (reference sequence). CDR3 nucleotide sequence: TGTGCCAGCAGCTTTTTTCAGGGGGCAGAGGAAGAGACCCAGTACTTC. This codes for CASSFFQGAEEETQYF.

This clonotype was recorded at least ten times. The V gene is TRBV20-1, the J gene TRBJ2-1; D is undetermined. The CDR3 has 13 amino acids. V was cut by 3 bases and J by 4 bases, with 10 bases left in between. Germline-derived CDR1 and CDR2 are DFQATT and SNEGSKA (reference sequence). The CDR3 spells CSARLIGYNEQFF. The CDR3 DNA sequence: TGCAGTGCTAGGTTGATTGGGTACAATGAGCAGTTCTTC.

This clonotype was seen at least ten times. For the CDR3, the DNA is TGCGCCAGCAGTCGGCAGGCTGGGGAGACCCAGTACTTC. This encodes CASSRQAGETQYF. The V and J genes are TRBV5-1 and TRBJ2-5; D remains ambiguous. V was cut by 5 bases and J by 5 bases, with 13 bases left in between. CDR3 length: 13 residues. Looked up from germline, CDR1 is SGHRS and CDR2 is YFSETQ.

This clonotype was seen many times. The CDR3 region has the DNA TGTGCCAGCAGCCAAGATTTACCCCCCCTTGGAGCTTTCTTT. Its translation: CASSQDLPPLGAFF. The chain links TRBV4-2 to TRBJ1-1; D not resolved. This CDR3 contains 14 residues. V dropped 0 bases and J dropped 10 bases, with 15 bases sitting between them. Germline lookup yields CDR1 LGHNA and CDR2 YNFKEQ.

The V call is TRBV10-3, the J call TRBJ2-7; no definite D call. CDR1 and CDR2 from the germline V gene are ENHRY and SYGVKD. There are 12 residues in the CDR3. V shed 5 bases and J shed 7 bases, with 12 bases lying between them. CDR3 amino acids: CAISNTNREQYF. The CDR3 region has the DNA TGTGCCATCAGTAATACCAACCGGGAGCAGTACTTC.

This clonotype was counted ten times or more. The genes are TRBV5-1 and TRBJ2-7; 8 bases fit TRBD2. CDR1 and CDR2 (germline): SGHRS, YFSETQ. The CDR3 extends over 16 amino acids. V trimming: 0 bases; J trimming: 0 bases; junction bases outside the gene matches: 5. The chain's CDR3 is CASSLASGGFSYEQYF. CDR3 sequence (DNA): TGCGCCAGCAGCTTGGCCTCGGGAGGGTTCTCCTACGAGCAGTACTTC.

Many counts were recorded for this clonotype. V and J are TRBV20-1 and TRBJ2-1; D is ambiguous. Germline CDR1 and CDR2: DFQATT and SNEGSKA (reference sequence). This CDR3 is 14 amino acids long. The V gene lost 0 bases and the J gene lost 1 base, with 7 bases spanning the gap. CDR3: CSARDPFSYNEQFF. The CDR3 DNA reads as TGCAGTGCTAGAGACCCATTTTCCTACAATGAGCAGTTCTTC.

This clonotype came up many times. V gene TRBV7-8 combines with J gene TRBJ2-1; possible D gene TRBD2, 5 bases. The germline V and J ends were trimmed by 4 bases and 14 bases, with 12 bases remaining between them. Germline lookup yields CDR1 SGHVS and CDR2 FQNEAQ. CDR3 length: 11 amino acids. The CDR3 reads CASSSLRGKFF. CDR3 nucleotide sequence: TGTGCCAGCAGCTCCCTTAGAGGGAAGTTCTTC.

This clonotype was recorded many times. The V gene is TRBV3-1, the J gene TRBJ2-3, with no clear D. V dropped 2 bases and J dropped 4 bases, with 7 bases sitting between them. Germline V gene lookup returns CDR1 LGHDT and CDR2 YNNKEL (reference sequence). The length of the CDR3 is 13 residues. The CDR3 DNA sequence: TGTGCCAGCAGCCAAAACCCCCCAGATACGCAGTATTTT. Residues: CASSQNPPDTQYF.

In this sample, this clonotype turned up many times. The V call is TRBV29-1, the J call TRBJ2-3; tentatively, D is TRBD1 or TRBD2 (6 bases each). Trimming removed 3 bases at V and 11 bases at J, with 39 bases between. The CDR3 runs 20 residues. Germline V CDR1 and CDR2: SQVTM, ANQGSEA. CDR3 amino acids: CSVELLTGEDGTTSIIKQYF. In DNA form, the CDR3 reads TGCAGCGTTGAGTTACTTACGGGAGAGGATGGGACAACATCAATTATTAAGCAGTATTTT.

This clonotype was recorded many times. The chain carries TRBV27 and TRBJ2-2; D is unresolved. The germline V gene encodes CDR1 MNHEY and CDR2 SMNVEV (reference sequence). The V gene lost 7 bases and the J gene lost 7 bases, with 19 bases spanning the gap. CDR3 size: 15 residues. CDR3 protein: CASTPSVAEHGELFF. CDR3 in DNA: TGTGCCAGCACCCCCTCGGTAGCCGAACACGGGGAGCTGTTTTTT.

The rearrangement uses TRBV27 and TRBJ2-1; 9 bases align to TRBD1. The V gene's germline CDR1 is MNHEY and CDR2 SMNVEV (reference sequence). J lost 9 bases, V lost 3 bases, and 9 bases had no gene match. This CDR3 has 15 residues. The CDR3, as DNA: TGTGCCAGCAGTTTTAAAACAGGGGGCAAGGGTGAGCAGTTCTTC. It translates to CASSFKTGGKGEQFF.

This clonotype showed up many times. The V gene is TRBV10-3, the J gene TRBJ2-2, with no clear D. The germline gives CDR1 ENHRY, CDR2 SYGVKD. Trimming shortened V by 0 bases and J by 5 bases, and 13 bases separated the two germline ends. This CDR3 contains 16 residues. The CDR3 DNA reads TGTGCCATCAGTGAGTCGAGGTTGGGTCGGACCGGGGAGCTGTTTTTT. This codes for CAISESRLGRTGELFF.

This clonotype was found many times. This rearrangement joins TRBV19 to TRBJ2-5; D not resolved. Trimming pared 6 bases from V and 5 bases from J, leaving 19 bases between. The CDR3 length is 15 residues. From germline, CDR1 is LNHDA and CDR2 SQIVND (reference sequence). The CDR3 DNA sequence: TGTGCCAGTAGGGACCAAAACAAGGAATGGGAGACCCAGTACTTC. Translated: CASRDQNKEWETQYF. Drawing the rest from reference TRBV19 and TRBJ2-5, the complete variable domain is DGGITQSPKYLFRKEGQNVTLSCEQNLNHDAMYWYRQDPGQGLRLIYYSQIVNDFQKGDIAEGYSVSREKKESFPLTVTSAQKNPTAFYLCASRDQNKEWETQYFGPGTRLLVL.

Many counts were recorded for this clonotype. The chain carries TRBV5-4 and TRBJ1-2, with a tentative D call TRBD1 (6 bases). The CDR3 covers 12 residues. Trimming shortened V by 7 bases and J by 8 bases, and 15 bases separated the two germline ends. Germline CDR1 reads SGHNT; CDR2 reads YYREEE (reference sequence). The CDR3 protein is CASGAGVGGYTF. The DNA of the CDR3 is TGTGCCAGCGGCGCAGGGGTTGGAGGCTACACCTTC.

This clonotype was found many times. The J gene is TRBJ2-1, the V gene TRBV3-1; D call uncertain. Per the germline V gene, CDR1 is LGHDT and CDR2 is YNNKEL (reference sequence). The CDR3 consists of 15 residues. V was clipped by 0 bases and J by 7 bases, with 13 bases between them. The CDR3 here is CASSQEPRINNEQFF. In DNA form, the CDR3 reads TGTGCCAGCAGCCAAGAGCCTAGGATCAATAATGAGCAGTTCTTC.

The chain has TRBV6-1 and TRBJ2-7; D possibly corresponds to TRBD2 (6 bases). Germline V CDR1 and CDR2: MNHNS, SASEGT. The CDR3 is 14 residues long. Trimming removed 2 bases at V and 5 bases at J, with 13 bases between. CDR3 sequence: CASSEFGGSDEQYF. The CDR3 DNA reads as TGTGCCAGCAGTGAATTCGGGGGATCGGACGAGCAGTACTTC.

This clonotype was observed at least ten times. This chain links TRBV5-1 with TRBJ2-3; D is perhaps TRBD1 (6 bases). Trimming cost V 4 bases and J 0 bases, with 6 bases left between them. Germline-derived CDR1 and CDR2 are SGHRS and YFSETQ. This CDR3 spans 13 amino acids. CDR3 residues: CASSQGSTDTQYF. DNA for the CDR3: TGCGCCAGCAGCCAGGGGAGCACAGATACGCAGTATTTT.

In its sample, this clonotype was seen many times. CDR3 sequence: CASSLRQGGGSGANVLTF. CDR3 sequence (DNA): TGTGCCAGCAGCCTCCGACAGGGGGGGGGCTCTGGGGCCAACGTCCTGACTTTC. The chain couples TRBV5-5 to TRBJ2-6, with 9 bases aligning to TRBD1. This CDR3 spans 18 amino acids. Per the germline V gene, CDR1 is SGHKS and CDR2 is YYEKEE (reference sequence). V lost 4 bases and J lost 0; bases outside the gene matches: 8.

This clonotype has at least ten counts. The chain links TRBV21-1 to TRBJ2-7; the table names TRBD1, a call not compared with the DNA. TRBV21-1 is a known pseudogene. The CDR3 sequence is 15 residues long. CDR3 nucleotide sequence: TGTGCCAGCAGCAATGACCCAGGACACCTTTCCGAGCAGTACTTC. As protein: CASSNDPGHLSEQYF.

This clonotype was recorded at least ten times. This rearrangement joins TRBV15 to TRBJ2-7; 9 bases map to TRBD1. V lost 1 base, J lost 3 bases, and 1 base stayed unmatched. Per germline, CDR1 LNHNV and CDR2 YYDKDF (reference sequence). This CDR3 region has 14 residues. DNA for the CDR3: TGTGCCACCAGCAGAGGACAGGGGGTCTACGAGCAGTACTTC. It is translated as CATSRGQGVYEQYF.

The sample holds many counts of this clonotype. This sequence joins TRBV5-1 and TRBJ2-2; D is unresolved. CDR1 is SGHRS, CDR2 YFSETQ, per germline. The V end lost 5 bases, the J end lost 0 bases, and 5 bases lay between the germline ends. The CDR3 is made up of 13 amino acids. The CDR3 sequence is CASRDPNTGELFF. The CDR3 coding sequence is TGCGCCAGCAGAGACCCGAACACCGGGGAGCTGTTTTTT.